These T cell receptor beta chains were read from a single sample in a study of a mutant IDH1 vaccine in newly diagnosed glioma. TCRdb's copy holds only in-frame clones and misses some; the assay was immunoSEQ multiplex PCR. The sample includes tens of thousands of clones, roughly 87% of them seen just once. No antigen has been identified for these receptors. Sample: PBMCs, taken from a glioma patient whose treatment included an IDH1 peptide vaccine. These receptors all come from a woman aged 45-65 years with glioma. CDR3s leave out the opening cysteine and the closing phenylalanine or tryptophan.

j_gene,v_gene,CDR3aa
TRBJ1-4,TRBV6-5,ASSSNRGREKLF
TRBJ2-5,TRBV7-2,ASSRVGGGQETQY
TRBJ2-3,TRBV6-1,ASRLMGGQTDTQY
TRBJ1-6,TRBV5-1,ASSGTANNSPLH
TRBJ1-5,TRBV30,AWSRDSNNQPQH
TRBJ2-5,TRBV7-2,ASSHRGGVPQETQY
TRBJ2-3,TRBV29-1,SAGTSGDTQY
TRBJ2-7,TRBV18,ASSPSRSGEQY
TRBJ1-1,TRBV7-9,ASTLLSVTEAF
TRBJ1-1,TRBV7-2,ASSPSWADTEAF
TRBJ2-3,TRBV19,ASSTGVGTQY
TRBJ1-1,TRBV6-1,ASKIGGVGEAF
TRBJ2-1,TRBV5-1,ASSPSAPGNEQF
TRBJ2-3,TRBV10-3,AIRPSGGTDTQY
TRBJ2-4,TRBV10-3,AISEGNIQY
TRBJ2-5,TRBV5-6,ASSWAGAGETQY
TRBJ1-4,TRBV2,ASRAGQGFGKLF
TRBJ1-5,TRBV30,AWSPTVNQPQH
TRBJ1-1,TRBV6-1,ASLRRTDYTEAF
TRBJ1-3,TRBV29-1,SVALERARNTIY
TRBJ1-2,TRBV19,AVRTSGYT
TRBJ1-2,TRBV6-9,ASRPEGYT
TRBJ1-4,TRBV30,AWSTVSRIGTDNEKLF
TRBJ1-2,TRBV7-2,ASSLEGTNYGYT
TRBJ2-3,TRBV5-1,ASSLDLIPTDTQY
TRBJ1-1,TRBV7-2,ASSPRRLEAF
TRBJ1-2,TRBV5-1,ASSPGPLVGYGYT
TRBJ2-1,TRBV5-4,ASRAGTGPQF
TRBJ2-7,TRBV5-1,ASSLADRGGAYEQY
TRBJ2-3,TRBV7-9,ASSQFPGTAFATDTQY
TRBJ2-5,TRBV7-6,ASFRGGFLETQY
TRBJ1-5,TRBV7-8,ASSLGGDQPQH
TRBJ1-5,TRBV6-5,ASSYSGPTGNQPQH
TRBJ2-7,TRBV5-4,ASSLDGTSIYEQY
TRBJ2-2,TRBV10-3,AISEGRAYTGELF
TRBJ1-1,TRBV20-1,SASAAGWAF
TRBJ2-7,TRBV5-4,ASSSGRTISYEQY
TRBJ2-5,TRBV9,ASSGEGGETQY
TRBJ1-2,TRBV19,ASSERQGYGYT
TRBJ1-1,TRBV5-6,ASSQKPGQTVTEAF
TRBJ2-2,TRBV27,ASSPSTAARELF
TRBJ2-7,TRBV7-8,ASSSGGTSPPEQY
TRBJ2-7,TRBV6-6,ASSSPDRGGEQY
TRBJ2-7,TRBV19,ASSPGGQRKGYLHYEQY
TRBJ2-3,TRBV2,ASSPGLPPQY
TRBJ1-1,TRBV5-1,ASSFGRQNTEAF
TRBJ2-1,TRBV6-1,ASTLEGVSYNEQF
TRBJ1-2,TRBV19,ASSLRDYGYT
TRBJ1-2,TRBV30,AWLLWGFGYT
.,TRBV30,ACRTPYEQY
TRBJ2-7,TRBV11-1,ASSRMTGGDRYEQY
TRBJ1-1,TRBV5-4,ASSLNSDSYTEAF
TRBJ2-2,TRBV29-1,SAALATGELF
TRBJ2-7,TRBV7-8,ASSLRSGGEQY
TRBJ1-5,TRBV19,ASSTIFDKKRFQPQH
TRBJ2-3,TRBV9,ASSVGLASTDTQY
TRBJ2-4,TRBV14,ASSQDRSVQY
TRBJ1-6,TRBV19,ASRNRDRGRNSPLH
TRBJ1-6,TRBV7-8,ASSLLQSESPLH